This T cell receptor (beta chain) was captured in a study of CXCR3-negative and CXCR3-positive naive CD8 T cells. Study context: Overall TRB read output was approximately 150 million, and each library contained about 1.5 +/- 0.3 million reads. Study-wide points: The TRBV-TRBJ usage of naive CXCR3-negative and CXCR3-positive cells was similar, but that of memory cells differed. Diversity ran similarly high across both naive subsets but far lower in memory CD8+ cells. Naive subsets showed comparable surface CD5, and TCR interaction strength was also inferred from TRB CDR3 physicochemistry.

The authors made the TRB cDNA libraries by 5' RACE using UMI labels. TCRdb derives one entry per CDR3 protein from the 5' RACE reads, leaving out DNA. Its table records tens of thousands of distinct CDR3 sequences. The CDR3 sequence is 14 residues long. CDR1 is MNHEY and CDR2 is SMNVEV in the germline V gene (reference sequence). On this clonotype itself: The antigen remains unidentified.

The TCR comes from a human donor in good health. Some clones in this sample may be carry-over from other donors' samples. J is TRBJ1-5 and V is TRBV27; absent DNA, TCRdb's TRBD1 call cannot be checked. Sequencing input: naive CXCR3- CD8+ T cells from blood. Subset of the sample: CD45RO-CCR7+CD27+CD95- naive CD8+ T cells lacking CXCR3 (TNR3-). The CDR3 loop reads CASSPRQGNQPQHF.